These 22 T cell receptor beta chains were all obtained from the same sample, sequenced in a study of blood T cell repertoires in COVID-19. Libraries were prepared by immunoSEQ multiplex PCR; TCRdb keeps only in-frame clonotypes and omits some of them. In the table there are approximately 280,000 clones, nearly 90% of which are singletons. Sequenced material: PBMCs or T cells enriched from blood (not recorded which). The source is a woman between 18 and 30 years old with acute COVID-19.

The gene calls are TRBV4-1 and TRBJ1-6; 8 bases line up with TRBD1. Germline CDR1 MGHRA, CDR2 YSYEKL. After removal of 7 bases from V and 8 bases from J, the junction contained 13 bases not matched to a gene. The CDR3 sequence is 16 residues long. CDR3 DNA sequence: TGCGCCAGCACTCCCCGGACAGGGCGCAGCGATTCACCCCTCCACTTT. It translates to CASTPRTGRSDSPLHF.

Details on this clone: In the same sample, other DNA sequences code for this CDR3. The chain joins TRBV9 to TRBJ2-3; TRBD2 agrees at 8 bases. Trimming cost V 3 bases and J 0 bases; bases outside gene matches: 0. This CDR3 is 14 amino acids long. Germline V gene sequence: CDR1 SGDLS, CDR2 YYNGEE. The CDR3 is CASSASGSTDTQYF. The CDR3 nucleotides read TGTGCCAGCAGCGCTAGCGGGAGCACAGATACGCAGTATTTT.

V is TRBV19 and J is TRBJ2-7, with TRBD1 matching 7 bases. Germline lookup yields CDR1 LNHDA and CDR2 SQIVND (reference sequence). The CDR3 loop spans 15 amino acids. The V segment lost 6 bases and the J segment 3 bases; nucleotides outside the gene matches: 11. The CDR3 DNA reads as TGTGCCAGTAGGGGTTTCCTACAGGGGAGCTACGAGCAGTACTTC. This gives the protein CASRGFLQGSYEQYF.

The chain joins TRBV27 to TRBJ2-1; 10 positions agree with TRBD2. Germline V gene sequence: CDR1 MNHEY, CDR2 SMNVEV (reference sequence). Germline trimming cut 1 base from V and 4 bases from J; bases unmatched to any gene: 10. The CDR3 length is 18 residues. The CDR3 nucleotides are TGTGCCAGCAGTTTATGGGCTAGCGGGAGTTTCCCTTACAATGAGCAGTTCTTC. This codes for CASSLWASGSFPYNEQFF.

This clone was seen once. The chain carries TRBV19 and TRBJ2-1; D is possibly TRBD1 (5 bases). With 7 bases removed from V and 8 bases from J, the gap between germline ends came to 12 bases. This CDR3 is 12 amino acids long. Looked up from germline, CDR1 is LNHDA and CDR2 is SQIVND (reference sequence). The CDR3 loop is CASTGFLDEQFF. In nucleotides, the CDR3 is TGTGCCAGTACAGGGTTCCTGGATGAGCAGTTCTTC.

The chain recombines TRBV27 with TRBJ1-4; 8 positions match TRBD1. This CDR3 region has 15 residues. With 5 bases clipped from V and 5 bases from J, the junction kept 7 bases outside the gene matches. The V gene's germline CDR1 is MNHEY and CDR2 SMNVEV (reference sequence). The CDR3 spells CASSPSQGGNEKLFF. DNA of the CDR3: TGTGCCAGCAGTCCCTCACAGGGGGGAAATGAAAAACTGTTTTTT.

The DNA of the CDR3 is TGTGCCACCAGCAGAGGATGGGGTGAGGCTAGCAGCTCCTACGAGCAGTACTTC. Translation gives CATSRGWGEASSSYEQYF. The chain carries TRBV15 and TRBJ2-7; a possible D gene is TRBD2 (5 bases). Germline CDR1 reads LNHNV; CDR2 reads YYDKDF (reference sequence). V lost 1 base, J lost 0 bases, and 19 bases lay in between. The CDR3 extends over 18 amino acids. Complete variable domain (other parts from reference TRBV15 and TRBJ2-7): DAMVIQNPRYQVTQFGKPVTLSCSQTLNHNVMYWYQQKSSQAPKLLFHYYDKDFNNEADTPDNFQSRRPNTSFCFLDIRSPGLGDTAMYLCATSRGWGEASSSYEQYFGPGTRLTVT.

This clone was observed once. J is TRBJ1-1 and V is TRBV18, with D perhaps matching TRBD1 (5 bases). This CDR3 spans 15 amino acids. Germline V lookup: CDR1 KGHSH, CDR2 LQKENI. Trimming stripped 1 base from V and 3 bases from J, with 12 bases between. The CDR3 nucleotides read TGTGCCAGCTCACCACAGAGGGCGGGGGACACTGAAGCTTTCTTT. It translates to CASSPQRAGDTEAFF.

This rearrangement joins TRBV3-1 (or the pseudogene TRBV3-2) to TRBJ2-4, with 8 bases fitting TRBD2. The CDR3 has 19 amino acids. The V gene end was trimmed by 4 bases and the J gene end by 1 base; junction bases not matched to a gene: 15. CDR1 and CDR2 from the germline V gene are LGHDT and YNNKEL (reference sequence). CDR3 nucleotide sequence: TGTGCCAGCAGCCCCGGTTTGTTTAGCGGGGTGGGGGCCAAAAACATTCAGTACTTC. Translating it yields CASSPGLFSGVGAKNIQYF.

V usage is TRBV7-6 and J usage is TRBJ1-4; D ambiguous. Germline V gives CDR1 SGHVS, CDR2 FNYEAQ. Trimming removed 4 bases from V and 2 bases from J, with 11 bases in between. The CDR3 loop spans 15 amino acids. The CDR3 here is CASSSSFLTNEKLFF. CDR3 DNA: TGTGCCAGCAGCTCCTCTTTTCTGACTAATGAAAAACTGTTTTTT.

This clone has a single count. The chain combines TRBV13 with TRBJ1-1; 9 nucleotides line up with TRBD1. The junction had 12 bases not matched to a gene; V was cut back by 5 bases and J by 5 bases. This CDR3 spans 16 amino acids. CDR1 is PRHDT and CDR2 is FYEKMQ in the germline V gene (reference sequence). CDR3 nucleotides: TGTGCCAGCAGCCACCCTCCACAGGGGGCTCGGACTGAAGCTTTCTTT. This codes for CASSHPPQGARTEAFF.

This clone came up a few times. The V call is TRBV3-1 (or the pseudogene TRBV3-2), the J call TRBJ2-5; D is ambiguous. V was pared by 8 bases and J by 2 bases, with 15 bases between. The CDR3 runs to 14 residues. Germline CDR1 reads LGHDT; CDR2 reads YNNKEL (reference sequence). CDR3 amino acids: CASRSSWAQETQYF. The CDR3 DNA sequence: TGTGCCAGCCGTTCTTCTTGGGCTCAAGAGACCCAGTACTTC.

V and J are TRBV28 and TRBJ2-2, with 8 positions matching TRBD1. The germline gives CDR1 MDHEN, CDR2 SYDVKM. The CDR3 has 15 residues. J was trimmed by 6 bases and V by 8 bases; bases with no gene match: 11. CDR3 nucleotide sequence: TGTGCCAGCGGCCCAGTGACAGGGGACGCCGGGGAGCTGTTTTTT. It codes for CASGPVTGDAGELFF.

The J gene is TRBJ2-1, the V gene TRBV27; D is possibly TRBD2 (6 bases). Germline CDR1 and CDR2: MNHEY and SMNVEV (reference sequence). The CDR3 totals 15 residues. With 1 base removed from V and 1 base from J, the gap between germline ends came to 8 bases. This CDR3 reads CASSLLAASYNEQFF. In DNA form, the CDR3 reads TGTGCCAGCAGTTTATTAGCGGCTTCCTACAATGAGCAGTTCTTC.

The CDR3: CATSPPGIDEQYF. The CDR3 bases are TGTGCCACCAGTCCCCCAGGGATCGACGAGCAGTACTTC. The V gene is TRBV24-1, the J gene TRBJ2-7, with TRBD1 as a possible D gene (5 bases). This CDR3 region has 13 residues. The germline gives CDR1 KGHDR, CDR2 SFDVKD. Trimming took off 6 bases at V and 5 bases at J, with 13 bases between the two ends.

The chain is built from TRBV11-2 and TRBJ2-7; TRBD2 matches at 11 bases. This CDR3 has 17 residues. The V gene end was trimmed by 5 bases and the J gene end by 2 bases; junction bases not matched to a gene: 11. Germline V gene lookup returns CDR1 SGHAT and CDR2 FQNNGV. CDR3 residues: CASSGLAGGQDPYEQYF. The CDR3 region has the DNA TGTGCCAGCAGCGGACTAGCGGGCGGGCAAGACCCCTACGAGCAGTACTTC.

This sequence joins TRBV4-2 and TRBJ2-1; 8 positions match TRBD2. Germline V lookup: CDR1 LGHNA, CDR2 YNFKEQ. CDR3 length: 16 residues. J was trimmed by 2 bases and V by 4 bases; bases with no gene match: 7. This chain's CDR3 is CASSPILAGTYNEQFF. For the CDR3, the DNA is TGTGCCAGCAGCCCCATCCTAGCGGGCACCTACAATGAGCAGTTCTTC.

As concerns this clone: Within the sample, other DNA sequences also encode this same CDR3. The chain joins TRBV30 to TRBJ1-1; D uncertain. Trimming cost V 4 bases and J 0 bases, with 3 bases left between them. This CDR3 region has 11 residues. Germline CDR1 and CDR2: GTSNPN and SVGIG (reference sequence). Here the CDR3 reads CAWTLNTEAFF. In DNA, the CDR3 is TGTGCCTGGACCTTGAACACTGAAGCTTTCTTT.

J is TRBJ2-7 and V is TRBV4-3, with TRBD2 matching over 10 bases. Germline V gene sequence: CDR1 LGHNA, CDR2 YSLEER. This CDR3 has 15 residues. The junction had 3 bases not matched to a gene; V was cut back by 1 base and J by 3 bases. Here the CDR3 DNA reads TGCGCCAGCAGCCAAGTTGCTAGCGGGGGCTACGAGCAGTACTTC. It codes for CASSQVASGGYEQYF.

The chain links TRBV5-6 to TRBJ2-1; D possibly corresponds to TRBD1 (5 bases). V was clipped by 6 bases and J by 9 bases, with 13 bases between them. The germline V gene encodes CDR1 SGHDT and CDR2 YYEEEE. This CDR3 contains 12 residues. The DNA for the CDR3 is TGTGCCAGCACCCCCCAAAGGGGTGAGCAGTTCTTC. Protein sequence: CASTPQRGEQFF.

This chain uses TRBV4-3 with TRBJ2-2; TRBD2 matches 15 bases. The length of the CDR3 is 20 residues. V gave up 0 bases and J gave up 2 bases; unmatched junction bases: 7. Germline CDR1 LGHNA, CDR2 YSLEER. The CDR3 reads CASSQDSGLAGGPNTGELFF. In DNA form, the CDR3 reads TGCGCCAGCAGCCAAGATAGCGGACTAGCGGGAGGGCCCAACACCGGGGAGCTGTTTTTT.

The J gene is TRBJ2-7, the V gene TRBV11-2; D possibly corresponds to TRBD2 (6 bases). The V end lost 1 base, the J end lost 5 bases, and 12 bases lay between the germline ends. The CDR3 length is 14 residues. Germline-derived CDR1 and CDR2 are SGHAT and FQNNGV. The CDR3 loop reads CASSLGPTSHEQYF. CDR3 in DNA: TGTGCCAGCAGCTTAGGTCCGACTAGTCACGAGCAGTACTTC.